This T cell receptor (beta chain) was obtained from a study of blood T cell repertoires in COVID-19. About the research overall: Whether acute or convalescent, the COVID-19 samples came from the United States, Italy and Spain. In each case, the material was cDNA or gDNA derived from T cells, B-cell-depleted T cells, or PBMCs.

This clone appeared a few times. Authors' analysis steps: Nucleated cell number was recorded as an estimate derived from reference gene primer amplification. Libraries were prepared by immunoSEQ multiplex PCR; TCRdb keeps only in-frame clonotypes and omits some of them. V, J and clone size are taken as reported in that table, and D and trimming were inferred from the DNA itself. The sample carries about 47,000 clones, around 80% recorded once. Trimming at V came to 4 bases and at J to 10 bases, leaving 9 bases not matched to a gene. Looked up from germline, CDR1 is SGHTA and CDR2 is FQGNSA. The CDR3 contains 14 residues.

The receptor was derived from a man between 60 and 75 years old with acute or convalescent COVID-19. The specimen was peripheral blood. The chain joins TRBV7-2 to TRBJ2-3; TRBD2 matches at 9 bases. The CDR3 is CASSYLRSGGPQYF. DNA of the CDR3: TGTGCCAGCAGCTACCTCCGTAGCGGGGGCCCGCAGTATTTT.